Presented here are 19 T cell receptor beta chains from one specimen sequenced in a study of Graves' ophthalmopathy and Graves' hyperthyroidism. RNA transcripts were the template, and TCR beta CDR3 regions were amplified from them. The first round was an RT-PCR with HTBI primers, and the second round was a multiplex PCR. TCRdb recomputed calls from the multiplex PCR reads with MiXCR, one row per CDR3 protein. The table includes 300,000 to 350,000 distinct CDR3 sequences, 15% to 20% detected once. The specimen was peripheral blood. These receptors originate from an adult man with Graves' ophthalmopathy.

This clonotype was counted many times. The CDR3 DNA is TGCGCCAGCAGCCAACCTTCTTATGGCTACACCTTC. This sequence encodes CASSQPSYGYTF. The chain has TRBV4-1 and TRBJ1-2, with D uncertain. V lost 2 bases to trimming and J lost 5 bases, with 6 bases between them. Germline V gives CDR1 MGHRA, CDR2 YSYEKL. This CDR3 comprises 12 residues.

This clonotype appeared many times. The chain is built from TRBV19 and TRBJ1-1; 10 positions agree with TRBD1. Germline loops: CDR1 LNHDA, CDR2 SQIVND (reference sequence). The CDR3 consists of 16 residues. J was trimmed by 4 bases and V by 4 bases; bases with no gene match: 9. The CDR3 protein is CASSKDRGRPFTEAFF. The DNA for the CDR3 is TGTGCCAGTAGTAAGGACAGGGGGAGACCCTTCACTGAAGCTTTCTTT.

This clonotype was seen ten or more times. V and J are TRBV27 and TRBJ1-5; a possible D gene is TRBD1 (5 bases). The CDR3 is 14 amino acids. Germline V CDR1 and CDR2: MNHEY, SMNVEV (reference sequence). Trimming removed 2 bases at V and 5 bases at J, with 10 bases between. The CDR3 DNA follows: TGTGCCAGCAGTTTACAGGGTCTGCATCAGCCCCAGCATTTT. Translating gives CASSLQGLHQPQHF.

There are many counts of this clonotype. This chain uses TRBV9 with TRBJ1-1, with 7 bases lining up with TRBD1. CDR3 size: 15 residues. The ends lost 4 bases at V and 2 bases at J; junction bases unmatched: 8. In germline, CDR1 is SGDLS, CDR2 YYNGEE. The CDR3 here is CASSPAGTDNTEAFF. The CDR3, as DNA: TGTGCCAGCAGCCCTGCCGGGACAGACAACACTGAAGCTTTCTTT.

This clonotype came up many times. The chain carries TRBV4-2 and TRBJ1-1; the D is unclear. This CDR3 region has 17 residues. V lost 0 bases to trimming and J lost 1 base, with 15 bases between them. The germline gives CDR1 LGHNA, CDR2 YNFKEQ. The CDR3 DNA reads as TGTGCCAGCAGCCAAGATAACGGGCGGTTTGGGAACACTGAAGCTTTCTTT. Translation: CASSQDNGRFGNTEAFF.

This clonotype was counted at least ten times. The junction departs from germline at one end; a sequencing error may be responsible. J is TRBJ2-2 and V is TRBV3-1; D is possibly TRBD2 (5 bases). The CDR3 sequence is 14 residues long. Germline V gene lookup returns CDR1 LGHDT and CDR2 YNNKEL (reference sequence). The CDR3 loop reads CASSQVRATGELLF. CDR3 coding DNA: TGTGCCAGCAGCCAAGTCCGGGCTACCGGGGAGCTGCTTTTT.

This clonotype was counted many times. This chain uses TRBV29-1 with TRBJ1-6; maybe TRBD1 (6 bases). Germline CDR1 is SQVTM and CDR2 is ANQGSEA. Trimming removed 6 bases at V and 5 bases at J, with 11 bases between. The CDR3 covers 13 residues. The CDR3 sequence: CSVRQDNNSPLHF. CDR3 DNA sequence: TGCAGCGTGAGACAGGATAATAATTCACCCCTCCACTTT.

This clonotype was counted at least ten times. The rearrangement links TRBV6-2 or TRBV6-3 to TRBJ2-5, with TRBD2 matching over 9 bases. V was pared by 8 bases and J by 2 bases, with 3 bases of the junction left unmatched. The CDR3 contains 13 residues. Germline V gene lookup returns CDR1 MNHEY and CDR2 SVGEGT. The CDR3 sequence is CASGSGGQETQYF. In DNA, the CDR3 is TGTGCCAGCGGTAGCGGGGGACAAGAGACCCAGTACTTC.

This clonotype was recorded many times. This rearrangement joins TRBV6-2 or TRBV6-3 to TRBJ2-5; D possibly matches TRBD1 or TRBD2 (5 bases each). Germline-derived CDR1 and CDR2 are MNHEY and SVGEGT. This CDR3 is 12 amino acids long. V gave up 6 bases and J gave up 3 bases, with 8 bases separating them. CDR3 region: CASSGTEETQYF. The DNA of the CDR3 is TGTGCCAGCAGCGGGACCGAAGAGACCCAGTACTTC.

This clonotype has at least ten counts. The chain uses TRBV2 and TRBJ2-1; 11 nucleotides align to TRBD2. The V gene's germline CDR1 is SNHLY and CDR2 FYNNEI. The junction had 6 bases not matched to a gene; V was cut back by 6 bases and J by 2 bases. The CDR3 length is 16 residues. The CDR3 sequence is CASSHLAGGPYNEQFF. The CDR3 DNA reads TGTGCCAGCAGCCACTTAGCGGGAGGGCCCTACAATGAGCAGTTCTTC.

The table lists this clonotype with many counts. The chain has TRBV6-2 or TRBV6-3 and TRBJ1-1, with 9 bases matching TRBD1. Germline assignment: CDR1 MNHEY and CDR2 SVGEGT. J gave up 5 bases and V 1 base, and 17 bases lay outside the gene matches. The CDR3 has 19 residues. CDR3: CASSYLTPQYTGGETEAFF. The CDR3 region has the DNA TGTGCCAGCAGTTACTTAACCCCTCAATATACAGGGGGCGAAACTGAAGCTTTCTTT.

This clonotype was found many times. The chain employs TRBV6-5 and TRBJ2-6, with D unresolved. This CDR3 spans 15 amino acids. CDR1 is MNHEY, CDR2 SVGAGI, per germline. V gave up 3 bases and J gave up 0 bases, with 6 bases separating them. CDR3 nucleotides: TGTGCCAGCAGTTATTTGTCCTCTGGGGCCAACGTCCTGACTTTC. Amino acid sequence: CASSYLSSGANVLTF.

This clonotype was seen at least ten times. The chain joins TRBV5-1 to TRBJ1-3; unclear D gene. V lost 3 bases, J lost 4 bases, and 11 bases lay in between. The CDR3 covers 14 residues. In germline, CDR1 is SGHRS, CDR2 YFSETQ. The DNA of the CDR3 is TGCGCCAGCAGCTCTCGAGCAGGCGGAAACACCATATATTTT. Its translation is CASSSRAGGNTIYF. Supplemented by reference TRBV5-1 and TRBJ1-3, the full variable domain reads KAGVTQTPRYLIKTRGQQVTLSCSPISGHRSVSWYQQTPGQGLQFLFEYFSETQRNKGNFPGRFSGRQFSNSRSEMNVSTLELGDSALYLCASSSRAGGNTIYFGEGSWLTVV.

This clonotype was counted many times. The chain employs TRBV6-5 and TRBJ2-7; TRBD1 is a possible D gene (6 bases). Germline V gene sequence: CDR1 MNHEY, CDR2 SVGAGI. Trimming stripped 4 bases from V and 7 bases from J, with 11 bases between. CDR3 size: 12 residues. The CDR3 reads CASSSRGGEQYF. The CDR3 coding sequence is TGTGCCAGCAGTTCCAGGGGTGGGGAGCAGTACTTC.

A few counts support this clonotype. The J gene is TRBJ1-1, the V gene TRBV7-2; D remains ambiguous. This CDR3 is 11 amino acids long. Looked up from germline, CDR1 is SGHTA and CDR2 is FQGNSA. The chain's CDR3 is CAYQGNTEAFF. In DNA form, the CDR3 reads TGTGCTTACCAAGGAAACACTGAAGCTTTCTTT.

This clonotype was seen ten or more times. V gene TRBV11-2 combines with J gene TRBJ2-7; D might be TRBD2 (6 bases). Germline-derived CDR1 and CDR2 are SGHAT and FQNNGV. This CDR3 spans 15 amino acids. Between the trimmed V and J ends, which lost 0 bases and 2 bases, there was a span of 11 bases. CDR3 in DNA: TGTGCCAGCAGCTTAGAGCGGGACCCAGCCTACGAGCAGTACTTC. Encoded protein: CASSLERDPAYEQYF.

The chain recombines TRBV20-1 with TRBJ2-7, with 11 nucleotides matching TRBD1. This CDR3 region has 15 residues. Germline assignment: CDR1 DFQATT and CDR2 SNEGSKA (reference sequence). The junction had 9 bases not matched to a gene; V was cut back by 5 bases and J by 3 bases. In DNA, the CDR3 is TGCAGTGCTCTAGACCCGGGACAGGGGGACTACGAGCAGTACTTC. Translated: CSALDPGQGDYEQYF.

This clonotype was seen at least ten times. The chain joins TRBV9 to TRBJ2-7, with D perhaps being TRBD1 or TRBD2 (6 bases each). There are 12 residues in the CDR3. The V end was cut by 2 bases, the J end by 6 bases, with 9 bases between. CDR1 is SGDLS, CDR2 YYNGEE, per germline. CDR3 protein: CASSVGGGEQYF. The CDR3 DNA sequence: TGTGCCAGCAGCGTCGGGGGCGGCGAGCAGTACTTC.

This clonotype appeared a few times. V gene TRBV12-3 or TRBV12-4 combines with J gene TRBJ1-2; 7 nucleotides agree with TRBD1. The CDR3 spans 13 residues. J lost 6 bases, V lost 3 bases, and 4 bases had no gene match. CDR3 DNA: TGTGCCAGCAGTTTGAGAGGGGGCCATGGCTACACCTTC. It encodes CASSLRGGHGYTF.